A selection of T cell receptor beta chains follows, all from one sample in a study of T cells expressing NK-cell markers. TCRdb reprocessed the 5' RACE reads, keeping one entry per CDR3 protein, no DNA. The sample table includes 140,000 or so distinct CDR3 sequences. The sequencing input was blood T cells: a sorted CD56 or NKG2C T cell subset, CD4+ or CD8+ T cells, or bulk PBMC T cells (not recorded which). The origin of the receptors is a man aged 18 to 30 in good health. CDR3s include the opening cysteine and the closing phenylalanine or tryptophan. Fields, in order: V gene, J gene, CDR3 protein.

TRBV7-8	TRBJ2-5	CASSLTGGLYQETQYF
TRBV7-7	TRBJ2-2	CASSLKGGASGELFF
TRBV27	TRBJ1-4	CASSLSSRINEKLFF
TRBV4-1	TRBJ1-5	CASSQGEGRVQPQHF
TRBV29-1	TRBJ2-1	CSVGSSYNEQFF
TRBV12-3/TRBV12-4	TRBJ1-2	CASSDTGDGYTF
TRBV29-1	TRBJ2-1	CSVEVRDPERFF
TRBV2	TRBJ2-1	CASREAGVIDEQFF
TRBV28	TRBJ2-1	CASLSGTSSYNEQFF
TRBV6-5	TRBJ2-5	CASSYLLAGETQYF
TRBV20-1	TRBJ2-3	CSASDAGLAATDTQYF